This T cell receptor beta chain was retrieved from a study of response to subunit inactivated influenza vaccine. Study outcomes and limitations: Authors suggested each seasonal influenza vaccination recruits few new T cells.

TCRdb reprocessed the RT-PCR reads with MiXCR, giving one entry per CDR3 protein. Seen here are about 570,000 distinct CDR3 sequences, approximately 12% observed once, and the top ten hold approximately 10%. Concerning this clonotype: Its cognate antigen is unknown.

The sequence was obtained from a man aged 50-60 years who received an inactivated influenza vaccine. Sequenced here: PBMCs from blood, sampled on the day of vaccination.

In DNA form, the CDR3 reads TGTGCCAGCAATATTAAATCCAACACTGAAGCTTTCTTT. This gives the protein CASNIKSNTEAFF. This chain joins TRBV2 and TRBJ1-1; no firm D call. The CDR3 covers 13 residues. In germline, CDR1 is SNHLY, CDR2 FYNNEI. The V gene lost 7 bases and the J gene lost 2 bases, with 11 bases spanning the gap.